This is a list of T cell receptor beta chains from one sample in a study of metastatic and nonmetastatic thyroid tumors. Through MiXCR, TCRdb re-clonotyped the PCR reads. This table holds under 35,000 clones, 35% found once. Sequenced: tumor tissue. The source of these receptors is a female donor with papillary thyroid cancer or a benign thyroid nodule (not recorded which). Some clones in this sample may be carry-over from other donors' samples. The CDR3 runs from the conserved cysteine through the conserved F or W. The D gene is left open where the match is weak. Not all rows give a size; the values are once, few, many and, for expanded clones, a class.

CDR3 protein: CASSYSGTNNEQFF
CDR3 DNA: TGTGCCAGCAGTTACTCAGGTACTAACAATGAGCAGTTCTTC
V gene: TRBV6-2/TRBV6-3
J gene: TRBJ2-1
D gene: NA
clone size: many

CDR3 protein: CASTSGEANVLTF
CDR3 DNA: TGTGCCAGCACCTCAGGAGAGGCCAACGTCCTGACTTTC
V gene: TRBV6-1
J gene: TRBJ2-6
D gene: NA
clone size: NA

CDR3 protein: CASSPSGAFF
CDR3 DNA: TGTGCCAGCAGCCCCTCGGGAGCTTTCTTT
V gene: TRBV7-9
J gene: TRBJ1-1
D gene: NA
clone size: NA

CDR3 protein: CASSLMLNTGELFF
CDR3 DNA: TGTGCCAGCAGCTTAATGTTAAACACCGGGGAGCTGTTTTTT
V gene: TRBV7-2
J gene: TRBJ2-2
D gene: NA
clone size: NA

CDR3 protein: CSARDRLGTAYNSPLHF
CDR3 DNA: TGCAGTGCTAGAGATCGCCTGGGGACGGCCTATAATTCACCCCTCCACTTT
V gene: TRBV20-1
J gene: TRBJ1-6
D gene: NA
clone size: NA

CDR3 protein: CASSRTGGEPQHF
CDR3 DNA: TGTGCCAGCAGCCGAACAGGGGGCGAGCCCCAGCATTTT
V gene: TRBV6-1
J gene: TRBJ1-5
D gene: TRBD1
clone size: NA

CDR3 protein: CASTLQVLGTGQPQHF
CDR3 DNA: TGTGCCAGCACCCTCCAGGTCCTGGGGACGGGTCAGCCCCAGCATTTT
V gene: TRBV6-1
J gene: TRBJ1-5
D gene: NA
clone size: NA

CDR3 protein: CASSPREGSNQPQHF
CDR3 DNA: TGTGCCAGCAGCCCTCGCGAGGGGAGCAATCAGCCCCAGCATTTT
V gene: TRBV3-1
J gene: TRBJ1-5
D gene: NA
clone size: NA

CDR3 protein: CASRPTSSNTGELFF
CDR3 DNA: TGTGCCAGCAGGCCGACTAGCTCGAACACCGGGGAGCTGTTTTTT
V gene: TRBV28
J gene: TRBJ2-2
D gene: TRBD2
clone size: few

CDR3 protein: CASSFRDLSGNTIYF
CDR3 DNA: TGTGCCAGCAGTTTTAGGGATCTATCTGGAAACACCATATATTTT
V gene: TRBV28
J gene: TRBJ1-3
D gene: NA
clone size: few

CDR3 protein: CSARSRGGETQYF
CDR3 DNA: TGCAGTGCTAGATCGCGGGGCGGGGAGACCCAGTACTTC
V gene: TRBV20-1
J gene: TRBJ2-5
D gene: NA
clone size: medium-sized

CDR3 protein: CASSLYGGTGYNEQFF
CDR3 DNA: TGTGCCAGCAGCTTGTACGGTGGGACAGGCTACAATGAGCAGTTCTTC
V gene: TRBV11-2
J gene: TRBJ2-1
D gene: TRBD1
clone size: NA